This T cell receptor beta chain was observed in a study of T cell responses to AZD1222 COVID-19 vaccine. With regard to this clone: Its antigen is unknown.

The data were produced by immunoSEQ multiplex PCR, yet TCRdb's version contains in-frame clones alone and is incomplete. The sample includes about 120,000 clones, about 90% of them seen just once. The germline CDR1 and CDR2 sequences are KGHDR and SFDVKD. With 9 bases clipped from V and 2 bases from J, the junction kept 5 bases outside the gene matches. This CDR3 region has 13 residues. Study-level findings and limits: Mostly white British, mostly female donors; authors suggested clonal diversity may be underestimated. Just five or six AZD1222 recipients tested seropositive at baseline. CD4 TCRs covered the whole spike, strongest at regions 160-218 and 743-854. Following two doses of AZD1222, Spike-specific TCR breadth and depth rose.

The sequence came from an adult in good health. The sequences come from peripheral blood, collected on day 0 of AZD1222 vaccination. The chain couples TRBV24-1 to TRBJ1-1; 7 bases map to TRBD1. The CDR3 protein is CATRDSLNTEAFF. DNA of the CDR3: TGTGCCACCCGGGACAGCCTTAACACTGAAGCTTTCTTT.